This TCR beta chain was obtained from a study of a mutant IDH1 vaccine in newly diagnosed glioma. Study summary: Vaccines began 4-6 weeks after radiotherapy alone, or with temozolomide cycles. Treatment recipients were roughly 62% male and about 40% female, and their mean age was around 39 years. Patients were pretreated with radiotherapy, temozolomide, or both, mostly both. Study-wide points: Pseudoprogression looked unconnected to shifts in top peripheral T cell clonotypes.

As for this clone: Its matching antigen is unknown.

Assay used: immunoSEQ multiplex PCR; TCRdb lists only in-frame clones, some missing. In the table there are some 42,000 clones, 70% to 90% of which are singletons. The time point here: week 5, during vaccination. What each vaccine dose contained was 300 ug of mutant IDH1 20-mer peptide, accompanied by topical imiquimod. The origin of this receptor is a man aged 35 to 55 with glioma. The starting material was PBMCs, obtained from a glioma patient whose treatment included an IDH1 peptide vaccine.

The CDR3 coding sequence is TGTGCCAGCAGTTTTGGGGCCAACGTCCTGACTTTC. Protein sequence: CASSFGANVLTF. V and J are TRBV27 and TRBJ2-6; D is uncertain. This CDR3 is 12 amino acids long. V lost 3 bases and J 3 bases, leaving 0 bases between the germline ends. Germline-derived CDR1 and CDR2 are MNHEY and SMNVEV (reference sequence). Based on the CDR3 plus reference TRBV27 and TRBJ2-6, the full variable domain is EAQVTQNPRYLITVTGKKLTVTCSQNMNHEYMSWYRQDPGLGLRQIYYSMNVEVTDKGDVPEGYKVSRKEKRNFPLILESPSPNQTSLYFCASSFGANVLTFGAGSRLTVL.